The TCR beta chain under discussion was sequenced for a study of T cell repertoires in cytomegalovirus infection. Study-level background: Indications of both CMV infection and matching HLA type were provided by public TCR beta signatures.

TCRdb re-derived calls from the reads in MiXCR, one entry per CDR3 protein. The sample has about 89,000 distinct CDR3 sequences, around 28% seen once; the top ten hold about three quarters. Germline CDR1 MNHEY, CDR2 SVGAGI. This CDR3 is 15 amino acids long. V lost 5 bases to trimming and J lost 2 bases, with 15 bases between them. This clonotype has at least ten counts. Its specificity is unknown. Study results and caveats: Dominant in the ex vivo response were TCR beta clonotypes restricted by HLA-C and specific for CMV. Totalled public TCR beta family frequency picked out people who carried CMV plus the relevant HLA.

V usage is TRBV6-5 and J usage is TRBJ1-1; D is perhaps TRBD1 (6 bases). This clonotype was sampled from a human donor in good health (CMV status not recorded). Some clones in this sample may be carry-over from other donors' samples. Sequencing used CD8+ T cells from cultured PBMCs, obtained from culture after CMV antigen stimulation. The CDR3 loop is CASSLRQTGNTEAFF. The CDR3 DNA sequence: TGTGCCAGCAGTCTACGCCAGACAGGAAACACTGAAGCTTTCTTT.